This T cell receptor (beta chain) was retrieved from a study of CD8 T cells in ankylosing spondylitis. This clonotype was detected a few times. Antigen specificity is unknown. Generation of TCR beta libraries employed quantitative 5'-RACE incorporating molecular barcodes. TCRdb fed the 5' RACE reads into MiXCR, producing one record per CDR3 protein. This table has hundreds of thousands of distinct CDR3 sequences, about 13% appearing once. J was trimmed by 4 bases and V by 2 bases; bases with no gene match: 4. The CDR3 covers 15 residues. Germline loops: CDR1 SNHLY, CDR2 FYNNEI. General study findings and limits: Blood of patients with ankylosing spondylitis appeared to be characterized by a TCR beta motif of eight highly homologous variants.

The sequenced sample consisted of blood, either unsorted or a sorted T cell fraction (not recorded which). The source of this sequence is a male donor with ankylosing spondylitis. The chain is built from TRBV2 and TRBJ1-2, with TRBD1 identical over 10 bases. The CDR3 DNA follows: TGTGCCAGCAGTGAAAAGACAGGGGGCATCTATGGCTACACCTTC. It encodes CASSEKTGGIYGYTF.